The 18 T cell receptor beta chains below all came from one sample that was sequenced in a study of CD4 and CD8 cells across lung adenocarcinoma regions. TCRdb re-called the PCR reads through MiXCR, storing one row per CDR3 protein. The sample yields fewer than 25,000 distinct CDR3 sequences, about 50% seen once. Sequencing input: CD8+ T cells from the center of a lung tumor. These receptors came from a female donor with lung adenocarcinoma. The CD4 and CD8 labels of this study may be unreliable.

The chain links TRBV12-3 or TRBV12-4 to TRBJ2-5; D call uncertain. V lost 3 bases and J lost 2, with 7 bases in between. This CDR3 has 13 amino acids. Written as DNA, the CDR3 is TGTGCCAGCAGTTTGTCTCCTCAAGAGACCCAGTACTTC. This codes for CASSLSPQETQYF.

The chain is built from TRBV12-3 or TRBV12-4 and TRBJ2-3; D is unclear. V lost 6 bases, J lost 7 bases, and 14 bases lay in between. This CDR3 has 13 residues. CDR3 bases: TGTGCCAGCAGCTTTAGAACAGTGAATACGCAGTATTTT. This translates into CASSFRTVNTQYF.

This chain uses TRBV12-3 or TRBV12-4 with TRBJ2-2; 8 bases align to TRBD1. This CDR3 contains 18 residues. V shed 2 bases, J shed 0 bases, and the junction held 8 bases outside the gene matches. The chain's CDR3 is CASSLMFPGQANTGELFF. CDR3 nucleotide sequence: TGTGCCAGCAGTTTAATGTTCCCGGGACAGGCGAACACCGGGGAGCTGTTTTTT.

The V call is TRBV6-5, the J call TRBJ2-1; 10 bases align to TRBD2. Germline V gene data show CDR1 as MNHEY and CDR2 as SVGAGI. V lost 2 bases to trimming and J lost 4 bases; unmatched junction nucleotides: 8. CDR3 size: 17 residues. CDR3 DNA sequence: TGTGCCAGCAGTTACAGAGCGGGGGGGTCTATGTACAATGAGCAGTTCTTC. Its protein product is CASSYRAGGSMYNEQFF.

This rearrangement joins TRBV30 to TRBJ2-4, with 9 bases fitting TRBD2. Unmatched junction bases numbered 11, after V lost 2 bases and J lost 12 bases. Germline V lookup: CDR1 GTSNPN, CDR2 SVGIG (reference sequence). The length of the CDR3 is 14 residues. Here the CDR3 DNA reads TGTGCCTGGAGTCCGGGGAGTTCAGCGGGGGGTCAGTACTTC. It yields the protein CAWSPGSSAGGQYF.

The chain couples TRBV18 to TRBJ1-2; D is uncertain. CDR1 is KGHSH, CDR2 LQKENI, per germline. The CDR3 covers 13 residues. The V gene lost 2 bases and the J gene lost 4 bases, with 8 bases spanning the gap. CDR3 in amino acids: CASSPEVSYGYTF. CDR3 coding DNA: TGTGCCAGCTCACCAGAGGTGAGCTATGGCTACACCTTC.

This clonotype appeared many times. The chain is built from TRBV27 and TRBJ2-2; D unresolved. CDR1 and CDR2 from the germline V gene are MNHEY and SMNVEV (reference sequence). This CDR3 contains 15 residues. Trimming stripped 3 bases from V and 0 bases from J, with 8 bases between. The CDR3 here is CASSLYGSNTGELFF. The CDR3 DNA sequence: TGTGCCAGCAGTTTGTATGGCTCGAACACCGGGGAGCTGTTTTTT.

Worth noting for this clonotype: At one boundary the junction diverges from the germline segment, which might be a read error. This chain links TRBV27 with TRBJ2-5; 8 positions agree with TRBD1. This CDR3 region has 15 residues. CDR1 is MNHEY, CDR2 SMNVEV, per germline (reference sequence). The CDR3 protein is CSRGQGGRDQDTQYF. DNA for the CDR3: TGTTCCAGGGGGCAGGGGGGACGTGACCAAGATACCCAGTACTTC.

This clonotype was detected ten times or more. This chain connects TRBV12-3 or TRBV12-4 to TRBJ2-5; no clear D. This CDR3 has 11 residues. V dropped 9 bases and J dropped 5 bases, with 10 bases sitting between them. The CDR3 DNA follows: TGTGCCAGTTCACTGGGGGAGACCCAGTACTTC. Its translation: CASSLGETQYF.

The V and J genes are TRBV6-1 and TRBJ1-2; D not certain. In germline, CDR1 is MNHNS, CDR2 SASEGT. This CDR3 is 14 amino acids long. Trimming took 5 bases from V and 0 from J, leaving 10 bases between them. The CDR3 is CASSPDGANYGYTF. The CDR3 nucleotides are TGTGCCAGCAGTCCCGACGGTGCTAACTATGGCTACACCTTC.

The genes are TRBV11-3 and TRBJ2-1, with 12 bases aligning to TRBD2. The CDR3 loop spans 15 amino acids. CDR1 is SGHNT, CDR2 YENEEA, per germline. Trimming at V came to 6 bases and at J to 7 bases, leaving 7 bases not matched to a gene. CDR3 DNA: TGTGCCAGCAGTTCCGGGACTAGCGGGTTGAATGAGCAGTTCTTC. Protein product: CASSSGTSGLNEQFF.

There are many counts of this clonotype. The chain employs TRBV27 and TRBJ2-5; no definite D call. The CDR3 runs 13 residues. Deletions cut 6 bases from V and 6 bases from J, with 14 bases between. Germline assignment: CDR1 MNHEY and CDR2 SMNVEV (reference sequence). In DNA, the CDR3 is TGTGCCAGCAGAGGGTTTGTAGAAAAGACCCAGTACTTC. Amino acids: CASRGFVEKTQYF.

Details on this clonotype: A read error may account for a junction end that differs from germline. In nucleotides, the CDR3 is TGTGCCAGGAGGCAGGGGGTAGGACACAAAGATACCCAGTATTTC. Encoded protein: CARRQGVGHKDTQYF. J is TRBJ2-5 and V is TRBV27; 7 bases are a match to TRBD1. Germline V gene sequence: CDR1 MNHEY, CDR2 SMNVEV (reference sequence). This CDR3 region has 15 residues.

Comments on this clonotype: An end of the junction does not agree with germline; a read error may underlie this. The chain has TRBV10-1 and TRBJ2-5, with TRBD2 as a possible D gene (5 bases). Germline V gene sequence: CDR1 WNHNN, CDR2 SYGVQD (reference sequence). The CDR3 extends over 14 amino acids. The CDR3 here is CAGKGGQDQDTQYF. CDR3 DNA: TGCGCCGGCAAGGGCGGGCAAGACCAAGATACGCAGTACTTT.

This clonotype has ten or more counts. This sequence joins TRBV5-1 and TRBJ1-6, with a possible D match to TRBD1 (5 bases). Germline lookup yields CDR1 SGHRS and CDR2 YFSETQ. V was cut by 4 bases and J by 10 bases, with 15 bases left in between. The CDR3 covers 14 residues. Here the CDR3 reads CASSREGRSSPLHF. The CDR3 nucleotides read TGCGCCAGCAGCCGAGAGGGACGGTCGTCACCCCTCCACTTT.

This clonotype was counted between two and nine times. CDR3 in amino acids: CASSQGGSGDSYNEQFF. CDR3 nucleotide sequence: TGTGCCAGCAGCCAAGGGGGTAGCGGGGACTCTTACAATGAGCAGTTCTTC. The chain recombines TRBV4-2 with TRBJ2-1; 8 bases map to TRBD2. Looked up from germline, CDR1 is LGHNA and CDR2 is YNFKEQ. CDR3 size: 17 residues. J gave up 4 bases and V 1 base, and 9 bases lay outside the gene matches.

The genes are TRBV6-1 and TRBJ2-3; 14 nucleotides match TRBD2. The DNA end is more similar to TRBJ2-1, so the J call may be wrong. CDR1 MNHNS and CDR2 SASEGT come from the germline V gene. The CDR3 consists of 15 residues. This CDR3 reads CASSGLAGGYNEQFF. DNA of the CDR3: TGTGCCAGCAGTGGACTAGCGGGAGGGTACAATGAGCAGTTCTTC.

This clonotype came up many times. The chain links TRBV5-8 to TRBJ2-5; 7 bases are a match to TRBD2. Germline CDR1 is SGHTS and CDR2 is YDEGEE. CDR3 length: 14 residues. V lost 7 bases and J lost 1; bases outside the gene matches: 7. DNA for the CDR3: TGTGCCAGCGGGCGGGGGTGGACCCAAGAGACCCAGTACTTC. Translated: CASGRGWTQETQYF.